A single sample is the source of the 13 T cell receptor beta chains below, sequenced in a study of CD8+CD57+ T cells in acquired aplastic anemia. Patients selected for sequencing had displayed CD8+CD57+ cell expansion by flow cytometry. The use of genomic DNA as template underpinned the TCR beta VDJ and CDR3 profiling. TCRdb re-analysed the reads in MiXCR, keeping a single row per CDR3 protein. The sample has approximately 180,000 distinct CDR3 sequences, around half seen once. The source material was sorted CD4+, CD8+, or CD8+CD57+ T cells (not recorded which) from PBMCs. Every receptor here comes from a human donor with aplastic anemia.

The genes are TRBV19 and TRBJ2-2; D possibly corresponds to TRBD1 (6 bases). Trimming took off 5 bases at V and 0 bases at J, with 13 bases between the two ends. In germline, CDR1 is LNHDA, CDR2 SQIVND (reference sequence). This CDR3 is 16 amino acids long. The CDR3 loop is CASSLQTGSNTGELFF. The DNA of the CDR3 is TGTGCCAGTAGTCTCCAGACAGGCTCGAACACCGGGGAGCTGTTTTTT.

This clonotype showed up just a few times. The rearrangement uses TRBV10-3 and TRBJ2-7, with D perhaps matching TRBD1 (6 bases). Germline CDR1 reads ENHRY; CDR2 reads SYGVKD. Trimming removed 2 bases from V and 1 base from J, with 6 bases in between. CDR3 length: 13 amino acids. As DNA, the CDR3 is TGTGCCATCAGTGAGGGACAGTCCTACGAGCAGTACTTC. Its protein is CAISEGQSYEQYF.

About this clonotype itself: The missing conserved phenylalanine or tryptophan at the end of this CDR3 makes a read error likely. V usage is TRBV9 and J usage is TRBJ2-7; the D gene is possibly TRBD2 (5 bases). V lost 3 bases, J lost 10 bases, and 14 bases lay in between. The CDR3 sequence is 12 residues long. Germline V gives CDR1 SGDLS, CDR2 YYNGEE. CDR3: CASSAAGSEQYS. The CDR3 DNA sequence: TGTGCCAGCAGCGCCGCCGGTAGCGAACAGTACTCC.

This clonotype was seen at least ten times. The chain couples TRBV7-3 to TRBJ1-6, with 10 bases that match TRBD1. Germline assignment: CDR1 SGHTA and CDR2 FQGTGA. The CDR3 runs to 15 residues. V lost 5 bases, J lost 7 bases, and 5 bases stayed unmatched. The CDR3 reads CASSPRTGGNSPLHF. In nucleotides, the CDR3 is TGTGCCAGCAGCCCTCGGACAGGGGGGAATTCACCCCTCCACTTT.

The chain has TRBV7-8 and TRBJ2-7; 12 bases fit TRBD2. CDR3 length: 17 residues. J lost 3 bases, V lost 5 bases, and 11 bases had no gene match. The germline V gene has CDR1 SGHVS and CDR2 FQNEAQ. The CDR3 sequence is CASSGSSGGAVVYEQYF. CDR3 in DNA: TGTGCCAGCAGCGGATCTAGCGGGGGGGCCGTGGTCTACGAGCAGTACTTC.

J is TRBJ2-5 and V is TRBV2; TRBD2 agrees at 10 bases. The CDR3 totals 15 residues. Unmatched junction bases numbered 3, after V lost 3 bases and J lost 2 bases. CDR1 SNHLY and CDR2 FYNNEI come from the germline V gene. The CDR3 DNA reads TGTGCCAGCAGTGAGATACTAGCGGGACAAGAGACCCAGTACTTC. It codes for CASSEILAGQETQYF.

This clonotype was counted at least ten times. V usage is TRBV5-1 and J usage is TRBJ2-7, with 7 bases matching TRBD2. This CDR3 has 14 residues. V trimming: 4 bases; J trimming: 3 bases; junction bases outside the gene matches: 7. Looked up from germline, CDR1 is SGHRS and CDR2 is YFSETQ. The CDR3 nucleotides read TGCGCCAGCAGCCTACGGACGGGGGGCTACGAGCAGTACTTC. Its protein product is CASSLRTGGYEQYF.

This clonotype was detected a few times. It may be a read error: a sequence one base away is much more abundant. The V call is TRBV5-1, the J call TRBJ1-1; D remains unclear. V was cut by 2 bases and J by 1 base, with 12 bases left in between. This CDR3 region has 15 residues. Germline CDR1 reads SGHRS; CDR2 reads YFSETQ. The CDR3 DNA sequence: TGCGCCAGCAGCTTACGGGTCATGGGGAACACTGAAGCTTTCTTT. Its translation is CASSLRVMGNTEAFF. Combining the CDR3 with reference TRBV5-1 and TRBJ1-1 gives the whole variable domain KAGVTQTPRYLIKTRGQQVTLSCSPISGHRSVSWYQQTPGQGLQFLFEYFSETQRNKGNFPGRFSGRQFSNSRSEMNVSTLELGDSALYLCASSLRVMGNTEAFFGQGTRLTVV.

The CDR3 DNA sequence: TGCGCCAGCAGCCCCCGGCTTGCTGAGGAGCAGTTCTTC. Protein: CASSPRLAEEQFF. The chain links TRBV4-1 to TRBJ2-1; the D is unclear. The germline gives CDR1 MGHRA, CDR2 YSYEKL. Trimming took off 4 bases at V and 10 bases at J, with 14 bases between the two ends. This CDR3 spans 13 amino acids.

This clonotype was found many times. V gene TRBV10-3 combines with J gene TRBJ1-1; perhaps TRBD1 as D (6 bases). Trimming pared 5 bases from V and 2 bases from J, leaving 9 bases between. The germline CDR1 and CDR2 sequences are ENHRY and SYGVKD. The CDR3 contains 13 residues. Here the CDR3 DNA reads TGTGCCATCAGTAAGGGGGGTAACACTGAAGCTTTCTTT. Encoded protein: CAISKGGNTEAFF.

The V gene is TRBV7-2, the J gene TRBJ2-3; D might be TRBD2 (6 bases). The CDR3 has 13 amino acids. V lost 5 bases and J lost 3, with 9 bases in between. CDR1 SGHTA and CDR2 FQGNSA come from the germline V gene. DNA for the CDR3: TGTGCCAGCAGCCGGGACTTAACAGATACGCAGTATTTT. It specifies CASSRDLTDTQYF.

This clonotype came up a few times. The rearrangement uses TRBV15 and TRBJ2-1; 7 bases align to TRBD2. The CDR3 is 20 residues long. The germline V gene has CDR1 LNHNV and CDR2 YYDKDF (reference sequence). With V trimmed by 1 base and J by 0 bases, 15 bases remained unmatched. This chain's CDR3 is CATSRVDGRRGVGSYNEQFF. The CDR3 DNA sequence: TGTGCCACCAGCAGAGTAGACGGGAGGAGAGGTGTGGGCTCCTACAATGAGCAGTTCTTC.

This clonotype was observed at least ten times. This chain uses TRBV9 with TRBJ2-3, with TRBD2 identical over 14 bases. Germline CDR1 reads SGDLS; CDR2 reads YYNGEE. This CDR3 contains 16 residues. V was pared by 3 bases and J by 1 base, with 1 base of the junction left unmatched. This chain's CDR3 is CASSGLAGGRTDTQYF. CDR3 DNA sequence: TGTGCCAGCAGCGGACTAGCGGGAGGGCGCACAGATACGCAGTATTTT.